The 28 T cell receptor beta chains given below trace back to one sample, sequenced in a study of response to subunit inactivated influenza vaccine. TCRdb used MiXCR to reprocess the RT-PCR reads, holding one entry per CDR3 protein. The sample lists approximately 530,000 distinct CDR3 sequences, 7.2% occurring once. The material was PBMCs from blood, obtained about 24 months after vaccination. These receptors originate from a man aged 50 to 69 who received an inactivated influenza vaccine.

This clonotype was detected only a few times. The V and J genes are TRBV4-2 and TRBJ1-5; no definite D call. This CDR3 spans 15 amino acids. The V end lost 0 bases, the J end lost 0 bases, and 6 bases lay between the germline ends. CDR1 is LGHNA, CDR2 YNFKEQ, per germline. As DNA, the CDR3 is TGTGCCAGCAGCCAAGAATGGGGTAGCAATCAGCCCCAGCATTTT. As protein: CASSQEWGSNQPQHF.

The chain uses TRBV5-1 and TRBJ1-2; no firm D call. V was pared by 7 bases and J by 7 bases, with 14 bases between. The germline gives CDR1 SGHRS, CDR2 YFSETQ. The CDR3 length is 12 residues. CDR3 DNA sequence: TGCGCCAGCGGGGAACCAGCTGGTGGCTACACCTTC. This gives the protein CASGEPAGGYTF.

This rearrangement joins TRBV5-1 to TRBJ2-7; 8 bases align to TRBD1. CDR3 size: 14 residues. Trimming cost V 4 bases and J 6 bases; bases outside gene matches: 9. In germline, CDR1 is SGHRS, CDR2 YFSETQ. CDR3 bases: TGCGCCAGCAGCGGGGGGACAGGTTCAGGCGAGCAGTACTTC. Translated, it gives CASSGGTGSGEQYF.

This clonotype was observed a handful of times. The V and J genes are TRBV7-8 and TRBJ1-1, with D unclear. Trimming took off 2 bases at V and 1 base at J, with 11 bases between the two ends. CDR1 SGHVS and CDR2 FQNEAQ come from the germline V gene. The CDR3 has 15 amino acids. CDR3 protein: CASSLSDWENTEAFF. The CDR3 DNA reads TGTGCCAGCAGCTTATCAGACTGGGAGAACACTGAAGCTTTCTTT.

This clonotype occurred a few times. The CDR3 loop reads CASSEIQGRAFF. For the CDR3, the DNA is TGCGCCAGCAGTGAAATACAGGGTCGGGCTTTCTTT. The chain uses TRBV10-2 and TRBJ1-1, with a weak D call TRBD1 (6 bases). Trimming took off 3 bases at V and 11 bases at J, with 13 bases between the two ends. The germline V gene has CDR1 WSHSY and CDR2 SAAADI. This CDR3 comprises 12 residues.

This clonotype was seen a few times. This rearrangement joins TRBV29-1 to TRBJ2-1; 9 nucleotides agree with TRBD1. Per germline, CDR1 SQVTM and CDR2 ANQGSEA. The CDR3 runs 15 residues. Losses at the gene ends were 2 bases for V and 4 bases for J; bases not matched to a gene: 6. The CDR3 bases are TGCAGCGTTGAATATAGGGGACAGGGTTACAATGAGCAGTTCTTC. Its protein is CSVEYRGQGYNEQFF.

This clonotype was observed a handful of times. The rearrangement links TRBV20-1 to TRBJ2-7; D is unresolved. Between the trimmed V and J ends, which lost 0 bases and 2 bases, there was a span of 11 bases. The CDR3 spans 14 residues. CDR1 is DFQATT and CDR2 is SNEGSKA in the germline V gene (reference sequence). The CDR3 loop is CSARERSTAYEQYF. CDR3 sequence (DNA): TGCAGTGCTAGAGAGAGAAGCACAGCCTACGAGCAGTACTTC.

This clonotype was detected only a few times. This chain joins TRBV5-1 and TRBJ2-1; D is unresolved. The germline CDR1 and CDR2 sequences are SGHRS and YFSETQ. The CDR3 contains 16 residues. With 7 bases removed from V and 4 bases from J, the gap between germline ends came to 21 bases. The CDR3 DNA sequence: TGCGCCAGCTGCGAATTCGCAGGATCTTCTTACAATGAGCAGTTCTTC. Protein: CASCEFAGSSYNEQFF.

J is TRBJ1-2 and V is TRBV4-3; D is ambiguous. The CDR3 totals 17 residues. In germline, CDR1 is LGHNA, CDR2 YSLEER. The V gene lost 0 bases and the J gene lost 8 bases, with 22 bases spanning the gap. As DNA, the CDR3 is TGCGCCAGCAGCCAAGACCCTGGCACGGCTCAGGCCTACGGCTACACCTTC. It is translated as CASSQDPGTAQAYGYTF.

The rearrangement uses TRBV20-1 and TRBJ1-5; 10 nucleotides line up with TRBD1. This CDR3 comprises 14 residues. Germline V gives CDR1 DFQATT, CDR2 SNEGSKA (reference sequence). The V segment lost 3 bases and the J segment 5 bases; nucleotides outside the gene matches: 4. The DNA of the CDR3 is TGCAGTGCTAGCCTCGGGACAGGGGATCAGCCCCAGCATTTT. It yields the protein CSASLGTGDQPQHF.

The chain joins TRBV28 to TRBJ2-3; possibly TRBD1 for D (6 bases). CDR3 length: 14 residues. The V end was cut by 2 bases, the J end by 4 bases, with 10 bases between. Germline V CDR1 and CDR2: MDHEN, SYDVKM. The CDR3 DNA reads TGTGCCAGCAGTTTACCGAGGACAGCAGATACGCAGTATTTT. Residues: CASSLPRTADTQYF.

This clonotype occurred a few times. The genes are TRBV29-1 and TRBJ2-1, with unresolved D. The CDR3 spans 10 residues. Germline V CDR1 and CDR2: SQVTM, ANQGSEA. Trimming cost V 4 bases and J 9 bases, with 7 bases left between them. The CDR3 nucleotides read TGCAGCGTTGGGTCCGCTGAGCAGTTCTTC. This encodes CSVGSAEQFF.

The rearrangement uses TRBV7-3 and TRBJ2-3; the match to TRBD2 covers 7 bases. J gave up 0 bases and V 2 bases, and 5 bases lay outside the gene matches. The CDR3 extends over 16 amino acids. Germline CDR1 SGHTA, CDR2 FQGTGA. The CDR3 nucleotides are TGTGCCAGCAGCTTATTGGGTAGCGGGAGCACAGATACGCAGTATTTT. This sequence encodes CASSLLGSGSTDTQYF. The full variable domain, in which reference TRBV7-3 and TRBJ2-3 provide the parts outside the CDR3, is GAGVSQTPSNKVTEKGKYVELRCDPISGHTALYWYRQSLGQGPEFLIYFQGTGAADDSGLPNDRFFAVRPEGSVSTLKIQRTERGDSAVYLCASSLLGSGSTDTQYFGPGTRLTVL.

The chain couples TRBV24-1 to TRBJ2-1, with TRBD2 identical over 10 bases. The CDR3 extends over 15 amino acids. The germline CDR1 and CDR2 sequences are KGHDR and SFDVKD. V shed 3 bases, J shed 4 bases, and the junction held 2 bases outside the gene matches. The CDR3 here is CATSDDSGRYNEQFF. The CDR3 region has the DNA TGTGCCACCAGTGATGATAGCGGGAGGTACAATGAGCAGTTCTTC.

This rearrangement joins TRBV12-3 or TRBV12-4 to TRBJ2-3; the D is unclear. This CDR3 region has 14 residues. Trimming took 1 base from V and 5 from J, leaving 10 bases between them. The CDR3 nucleotides read TGTGCCAGCAGTTTAGACGGCCCGGGAGATACGCAGTATTTT. Protein: CASSLDGPGDTQYF.

This clonotype was detected only a few times. The chain is built from TRBV20-1 and TRBJ1-2, with TRBD1 as a possible D gene (5 bases). CDR3 size: 13 residues. Germline V lookup: CDR1 DFQATT, CDR2 SNEGSKA (reference sequence). The ends were cut back, 3 bases at V and 8 bases at J, with 16 bases in the middle. CDR3 nucleotide sequence: TGCAGTGCTAGTCGGGGGAACGCAGAGGGCTACACCTTC. This encodes CSASRGNAEGYTF.

At least ten counts were recorded for this clonotype. The chain has TRBV15 and TRBJ2-4, with 9 bases matching TRBD1. This CDR3 contains 16 residues. Germline assignment: CDR1 LNHNV and CDR2 YYDKDF (reference sequence). V lost 5 bases to trimming and J lost 2 bases; unmatched junction nucleotides: 7. The CDR3 reads CATSGQGLITKNIQYF. CDR3 DNA: TGTGCCACCAGCGGACAGGGGTTGATAACCAAAAACATTCAGTACTTC.

The sample holds a few counts of this clonotype. This rearrangement joins TRBV4-3 to TRBJ2-4; D gene ambiguous. Germline values: CDR1 LGHNA, CDR2 YSLEER. V was trimmed by 0 bases and J by 9 bases, leaving 12 bases between them. The CDR3 loop spans 14 amino acids. CDR3 sequence: CASSQEEIPAIQYF. CDR3 nucleotide sequence: TGCGCCAGCAGCCAAGAAGAGATTCCGGCCATTCAGTACTTC.

V and J are TRBV28 and TRBJ2-5; D is ambiguous. This CDR3 contains 13 residues. From germline, CDR1 is MDHEN and CDR2 SYDVKM. The ends were cut back, 6 bases at V and 1 base at J, with 9 bases in the middle. CDR3 amino acids: CASSTTVQETQYF. CDR3 bases: TGTGCCAGCAGCACCACGGTCCAAGAGACCCAGTACTTC.

V usage is TRBV29-1 and J usage is TRBJ1-1, with TRBD1 as a possible D gene (6 bases). The CDR3 extends over 12 amino acids. Germline assignment: CDR1 SQVTM and CDR2 ANQGSEA. Trimming left V 4 bases short and J 7 bases short, with 13 bases between. This chain's CDR3 is CSVGGQGHEAFF. The DNA for the CDR3 is TGCAGCGTTGGGGGGCAAGGCCATGAAGCTTTCTTT.

This clonotype was counted only a few times. The chain combines TRBV15 with TRBJ1-1, with D possibly matching TRBD1 (5 bases). The germline CDR1 and CDR2 sequences are LNHNV and YYDKDF (reference sequence). V was trimmed by 1 base and J by 5 bases, leaving 11 bases between them. The CDR3 is made up of 14 amino acids. As DNA, the CDR3 is TGTGCCACCAGCAGAGCCCGGACAAGGACTGAAGCTTTCTTT. It is translated as CATSRARTRTEAFF.

A few counts support this clonotype. This chain connects TRBV5-1 to TRBJ2-7; TRBD1 matches 11 bases. Germline V gene sequence: CDR1 SGHRS, CDR2 YFSETQ. Trimming cost V 4 bases and J 9 bases; bases outside gene matches: 12. CDR3 length: 15 amino acids. This CDR3 reads CASSKDAGTGGMQYF. The CDR3 bases are TGCGCCAGCAGCAAGGACGCCGGGACAGGGGGGATGCAGTACTTC.

This clonotype was seen ten or more times. This chain uses TRBV24-1 with TRBJ2-2, with D perhaps TRBD2 (5 bases). The V and J ends lost 3 bases and 1 base respectively, with 11 bases between them. CDR3 length equals 16 residues. CDR1 is KGHDR, CDR2 SFDVKD, per germline. The CDR3 spells CATSDPGGQNTGELFF. CDR3 sequence (DNA): TGTGCCACCAGTGATCCCGGCGGGCAGAACACCGGGGAGCTGTTTTTT.

The table lists this clonotype with a few counts. The V gene is TRBV13, the J gene TRBJ2-7, with 11 bases matching TRBD2. The CDR3 consists of 15 residues. Unmatched junction bases numbered 6, after V lost 3 bases and J lost 5 bases. In germline, CDR1 is PRHDT, CDR2 FYEKMQ (reference sequence). CDR3 loop: CASSFGRLAGNEQYF. The CDR3 coding sequence is TGTGCCAGCAGCTTCGGTCGACTAGCGGGAAACGAGCAGTACTTC.

Only a few counts were recorded for this clonotype. The CDR3, as DNA: TGTGCCAGCGGGCAGAACACCGGGGAGCTGTTTTTT. It yields the protein CASGQNTGELFF. This chain uses TRBV7-2 with TRBJ2-2; D not certain. The length of the CDR3 is 12 residues. Between the trimmed V and J ends, which lost 8 bases and 1 base, there was a span of 5 bases. CDR1 SGHTA and CDR2 FQGNSA come from the germline V gene.

The table lists this clonotype with many counts. The chain joins TRBV7-9 to TRBJ2-2, with D possibly being TRBD1 (5 bases). The V gene's germline CDR1 is SEHNR and CDR2 FQNEAQ (reference sequence). The CDR3 sequence is 17 residues long. V dropped 0 bases and J dropped 7 bases, with 18 bases sitting between them. This chain's CDR3 is CASSLATDSVGGGELFF. The CDR3 region has the DNA TGTGCCAGCAGCTTAGCTACCGACAGTGTCGGCGGCGGGGAGCTGTTTTTT. The full variable domain, its missing parts supplied by reference TRBV7-9 and TRBJ2-2, is DTGVSQNPRHKITKRGQNVTFRCDPISEHNRLYWYRQTLGQGPEFLTYFQNEAQLEKSRLLSDRFSAERPKGSFSTLEIQRTEQGDSAMYLCASSLATDSVGGGELFFGEGSRLTVL.

In nucleotides, the CDR3 is TGTGCCACCAGCAGGGGAACAGGGGGCGGTGAAAAACTGTTTTTT. Its protein is CATSRGTGGGEKLFF. This chain links TRBV15 with TRBJ1-4, with TRBD1 identical over 9 bases. Germline trimming cut 3 bases from V and 7 bases from J; bases unmatched to any gene: 6. The CDR3 length is 15 residues. From germline, CDR1 is LNHNV and CDR2 YYDKDF (reference sequence).

The sample holds a few counts of this clonotype. The rearrangement joins TRBV23-1 to TRBJ2-1, with 8 bases fitting TRBD2. TRBV23-1 is assigned to the ORF class and has an uncertain function. Unmatched junction bases numbered 10, after V lost 3 bases and J lost 0 bases. This CDR3 comprises 18 residues. In nucleotides, the CDR3 is TGCGCCAGCAGTCACTCGGGGTGCGGGGGGACCTCCTACAATGAGCAGTTCTTC. Translating it yields CASSHSGCGGTSYNEQFF.